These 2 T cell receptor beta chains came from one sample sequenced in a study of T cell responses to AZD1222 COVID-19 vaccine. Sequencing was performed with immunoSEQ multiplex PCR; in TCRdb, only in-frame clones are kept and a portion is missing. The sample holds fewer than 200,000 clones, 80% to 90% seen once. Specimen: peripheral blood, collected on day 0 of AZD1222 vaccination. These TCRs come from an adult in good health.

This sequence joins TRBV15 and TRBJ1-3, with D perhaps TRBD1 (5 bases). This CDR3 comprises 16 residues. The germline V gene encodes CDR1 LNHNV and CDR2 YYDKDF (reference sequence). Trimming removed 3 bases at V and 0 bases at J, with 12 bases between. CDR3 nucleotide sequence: TGTGCCACCAGCAGTACACAGGTGCTCTCTGGAAACACCATATATTTT. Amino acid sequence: CATSSTQVLSGNTIYF.

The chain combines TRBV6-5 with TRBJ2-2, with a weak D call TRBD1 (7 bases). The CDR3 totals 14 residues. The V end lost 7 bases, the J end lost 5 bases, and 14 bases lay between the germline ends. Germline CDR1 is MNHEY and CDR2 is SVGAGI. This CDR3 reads CASTRGDLTGELFF. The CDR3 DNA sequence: TGTGCCAGCACCAGGGGGGACCTAACCGGGGAGCTGTTTTTT.